The 21 T cell receptor beta chains reported below all come from one sample, sequenced in a study of beta chain features in type 1 diabetes. Study-level findings and limits: Researchers report that Type 1 diabetes patients had moderately but significantly shorter TCRB CDR3s across all four CD4+ subsets.

cDNA synthesis used the whole RNA isolate, giving expressed TCRB sequences. Repertoires were generated with immunoSEQ multiplex PCR, while TCRdb's copy carries only in-frame clones and drops some. The data contain approximately 160,000 clones, 10% of them singletons. No antigen has been assigned to these receptors. Source material: central memory CD4+ T cells from blood. These receptor sequences come from a man younger than 40 with type 1 diabetes.

CDR3 nucleotide sequence: TGTGCCAGCAGGAGGGACTCCCTAGAGGGAGAGACCCAGTACTTC. Protein: CASRRDSLEGETQYF. This chain joins TRBV9 and TRBJ2-5; perhaps TRBD2 as D (6 bases). V lost 5 bases and J 4 bases, leaving 18 bases between the germline ends. Germline lookup yields CDR1 SGDLS and CDR2 YYNGEE. The CDR3 runs 15 residues.

There are a few counts of this clone. Written as DNA, the CDR3 is TGTGCCAGCAGCCCGGGACTAGCTGTAGCCAAAAACATTCAGTACTTC. Residues: CASSPGLAVAKNIQYF. V and J are TRBV5-4 and TRBJ2-4; 9 bases fit TRBD2. The germline V gene encodes CDR1 SGHNT and CDR2 YYREEE (reference sequence). The CDR3 is 16 amino acids. The V segment lost 4 bases and the J segment 0 bases; nucleotides outside the gene matches: 5.

This clone has only a few counts. The J gene is TRBJ2-7, the V gene TRBV9, with TRBD1 matching over 11 bases. The CDR3 runs to 16 residues. In germline, CDR1 is SGDLS, CDR2 YYNGEE. The V gene end was trimmed by 2 bases and the J gene end by 3 bases; junction bases not matched to a gene: 7. The CDR3 reads CASSVEAGQGGYEQYF. CDR3 nucleotides: TGTGCCAGCAGCGTCGAAGCGGGACAGGGGGGCTACGAGCAGTACTTC.

This clone was recorded a few times. V and J are TRBV7-9 and TRBJ2-5; 12 bases agree with TRBD2. V dropped 4 bases and J dropped 5; count of bases not matched to a gene: 5. The CDR3 consists of 15 residues. Per the germline V gene, CDR1 is SEHNR and CDR2 is FQNEAQ (reference sequence). CDR3 residues: CASSSSGRAFETQYF. The CDR3 DNA is TGTGCCAGCAGCTCTAGCGGGAGGGCCTTTGAGACCCAGTACTTC.

This chain uses TRBV29-1 with TRBJ2-1, with D possibly TRBD1 on 7 matching bases. Deletions cut 6 bases from V and 9 bases from J, with 15 bases between. This CDR3 contains 12 residues. The V gene's germline CDR1 is SQVTM and CDR2 ANQGSEA. The CDR3 loop reads CSVAGGGPEQFF. The CDR3 coding sequence is TGCAGCGTCGCTGGAGGGGGCCCTGAGCAGTTCTTC.

V usage is TRBV7-2 and J usage is TRBJ1-5; 7 positions match TRBD1. Germline assignment: CDR1 SGHTA and CDR2 FQGNSA. CDR3 length: 13 residues. V shed 10 bases, J shed 3 bases, and the junction held 6 bases outside the gene matches. The CDR3 nucleotides are TGTGCCACGAGGGACAGCTACAATCAGCCCCAGCATTTT. It encodes CATRDSYNQPQHF.

The rearrangement joins TRBV4-3 to TRBJ2-1, with 7 bases matching TRBD2. Trimming took 0 bases from V and 14 from J; bases not matched to a gene: 10. The length of the CDR3 is 14 residues. CDR1 and CDR2 (germline): LGHNA, YSLEER. CDR3 sequence (DNA): TGCGCCAGCAGCCAAGAATTTGGGGGGGATGGCGAGTTCTTC. It translates to CASSQEFGGDGEFF.

The chain carries TRBV6-1 and TRBJ2-7, with 8 bases fitting TRBD2. CDR1 is MNHNS, CDR2 SASEGT, per germline. Trimming removed 7 bases from V and 2 bases from J; junction bases left unmatched: 4. This CDR3 is built from 13 residues. In DNA, the CDR3 is TGTGCCAGCAATATGGGACTAGCCTACGAGCAGTACTTC. Translating gives CASNMGLAYEQYF.

The rearrangement links TRBV7-2 to TRBJ2-5, with unresolved D. This CDR3 region has 13 residues. V lost 5 bases and J 5 bases, leaving 12 bases between the germline ends. CDR1 is SGHTA, CDR2 FQGNSA, per germline. CDR3 sequence (DNA): TGTGCCAGCAGCCCCGGATCCGGGGAGACCCAGTACTTC. It is translated as CASSPGSGETQYF.

Here the CDR3 DNA reads TGTGCCAGCAGTTCAGAACGGACAGGGGTGAGCAATCAGCCCCAGCATTTT. It specifies CASSSERTGVSNQPQHF. The J gene is TRBJ1-5, the V gene TRBV28; 9 bases agree with TRBD1. Germline V gene lookup returns CDR1 MDHEN and CDR2 SYDVKM. This CDR3 comprises 17 residues. The J segment lost 1 base and the V segment lost 4 bases, leaving 8 bases of the junction unmatched.

As DNA, the CDR3 is TGTGCCTGGAGTGTACAGGAAAATCAGCCCCAGCATTTT. Translation: CAWSVQENQPQHF. V and J are TRBV30 and TRBJ1-5, with D possibly TRBD1 on 5 matching bases. The CDR3 is 13 amino acids. The germline CDR1 and CDR2 sequences are GTSNPN and SVGIG (reference sequence). The V end was cut by 0 bases, the J end by 4 bases, with 7 bases between.

Only a few counts were recorded for this clone. J is TRBJ2-7 and V is TRBV5-1; 10 bases line up with TRBD2. This CDR3 has 15 residues. Losses at the gene ends were 3 bases for V and 4 bases for J; bases not matched to a gene: 7. In germline, CDR1 is SGHRS, CDR2 YFSETQ. The CDR3 bases are TGCGCCAGCAGCTCTAGCGGGAGCAGGGGATACGAGCAGTACTTC. It yields the protein CASSSSGSRGYEQYF. Using reference TRBV5-1 and TRBJ2-7 for the parts outside the CDR3, the full variable domain is KAGVTQTPRYLIKTRGQQVTLSCSPISGHRSVSWYQQTPGQGLQFLFEYFSETQRNKGNFPGRFSGRQFSNSRSEMNVSTLELGDSALYLCASSSSGSRGYEQYFGPGTRLTVT.

This clone was seen a handful of times. This chain joins TRBV29-1 and TRBJ1-1; D is perhaps TRBD1 (6 bases). The CDR3 runs to 13 residues. CDR1 and CDR2 (germline): SQVTM, ANQGSEA. The germline V and J ends were trimmed by 3 bases and 1 base, with 9 bases remaining between them. Here the CDR3 reads CSVDPRGNTEAFF. In nucleotides, the CDR3 is TGCAGCGTTGACCCCAGGGGGAACACTGAAGCTTTCTTT.

This chain joins TRBV27 and TRBJ2-7, with D uncertain. The germline gives CDR1 MNHEY, CDR2 SMNVEV (reference sequence). The CDR3 is 16 amino acids. V gave up 7 bases and J gave up 1 base, with 20 bases separating them. The CDR3 loop reads CASMSVFGDASYEQYF. The CDR3 nucleotides are TGTGCCAGCATGAGTGTATTCGGAGACGCATCCTACGAGCAGTACTTC.

This clone has just a few counts. The chain uses TRBV28 and TRBJ2-1; maybe TRBD2 (5 bases). This CDR3 is 16 amino acids long. Looked up from germline, CDR1 is MDHEN and CDR2 is SYDVKM. Trimming took 4 bases from V and 8 from J, leaving 21 bases between them. The DNA for the CDR3 is TGTGCCAGCAGTTCCCCGGGTCGGGAAATGAGGTATGAGCAGTTCTTC. Its protein product is CASSSPGREMRYEQFF.

This clone was counted a few times. V and J are TRBV9 and TRBJ2-7; weak D call: TRBD1 (5 bases). The CDR3 loop spans 14 amino acids. CDR1 is SGDLS, CDR2 YYNGEE, per germline. Between the trimmed V and J ends, which lost 3 bases and 4 bases, there was a span of 14 bases. The CDR3, as DNA: TGTGCCAGCAGCGCAAACACCCAGGGTTACGAGCAGTACTTC. Translated: CASSANTQGYEQYF.

This sequence joins TRBV5-1 and TRBJ1-4, with TRBD1 matching 7 bases. V shed 4 bases, J shed 8 bases, and the junction held 8 bases outside the gene matches. The CDR3 has 14 amino acids. Germline V CDR1 and CDR2: SGHRS, YFSETQ. This CDR3 is CASSPTGAGEKLFF. The DNA for the CDR3 is TGCGCCAGCAGCCCCACAGGGGCGGGGGAAAAACTGTTTTTT. The complete variable domain, with remaining parts taken from reference TRBV5-1 and TRBJ1-4, reads KAGVTQTPRYLIKTRGQQVTLSCSPISGHRSVSWYQQTPGQGLQFLFEYFSETQRNKGNFPGRFSGRQFSNSRSEMNVSTLELGDSALYLCASSPTGAGEKLFFGSGTQLSVL.

This clone was seen a handful of times. This chain's CDR3 is CASSLERDTQYF. In DNA form, the CDR3 reads TGTGCCAGCAGCTTAGAGCGAGATACGCAGTATTTT. This chain connects TRBV11-2 to TRBJ2-3; D is unresolved. With 0 bases removed from V and 5 bases from J, the gap between germline ends came to 3 bases. The CDR3 has 12 amino acids. CDR1 and CDR2 (germline): SGHAT, FQNNGV.

V and J are TRBV5-1 and TRBJ2-7; TRBD1 aligns across 7 bases. CDR1 and CDR2 from the germline V gene are SGHRS and YFSETQ. V was clipped by 2 bases and J by 6 bases; unmatched bases: 5. This CDR3 is 13 amino acids long. CDR3 sequence: CASSFTGVGEQYF. For the CDR3, the DNA is TGCGCCAGCAGCTTTACAGGGGTTGGCGAGCAGTACTTC.

This clone has a handful of counts. J is TRBJ2-5 and V is TRBV5-4; TRBD2 matches at 10 bases. This CDR3 has 16 amino acids. Trimming cost V 3 bases and J 5 bases; bases outside gene matches: 10. From germline, CDR1 is SGHNT and CDR2 YYREEE (reference sequence). The CDR3 DNA sequence: TGTGCCAGCAGCTCGGGACTAGCGCCGAGTCGGGAGACCCAGTACTTC. The encoded protein is CASSSGLAPSRETQYF.

Details on this clone: Other DNA sequences in the same sample also yield this CDR3. The genes are TRBV5-1 and TRBJ1-2; D is possibly TRBD1 (6 bases). Germline V gene sequence: CDR1 SGHRS, CDR2 YFSETQ. CDR3 length: 14 residues. Trimming removed 0 bases from V and 4 bases from J, with 10 bases in between. CDR3 in amino acids: CASSLEQGGYGYTF. CDR3 coding DNA: TGCGCCAGCAGCTTGGAACAGGGCGGCTATGGCTACACCTTC.